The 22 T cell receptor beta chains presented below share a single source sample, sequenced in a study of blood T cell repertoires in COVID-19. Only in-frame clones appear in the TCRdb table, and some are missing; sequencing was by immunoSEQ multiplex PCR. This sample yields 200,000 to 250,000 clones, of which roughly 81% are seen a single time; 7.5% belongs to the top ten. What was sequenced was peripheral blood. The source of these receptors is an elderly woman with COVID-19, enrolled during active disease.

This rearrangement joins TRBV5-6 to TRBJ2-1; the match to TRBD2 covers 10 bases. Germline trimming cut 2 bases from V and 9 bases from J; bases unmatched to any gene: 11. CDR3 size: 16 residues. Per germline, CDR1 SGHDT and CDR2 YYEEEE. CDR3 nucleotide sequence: TGTGCCAGCAGCTTTCGACTAGCGGGTGGGTTAGGTGAGCAGTTCTTC. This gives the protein CASSFRLAGGLGEQFF.

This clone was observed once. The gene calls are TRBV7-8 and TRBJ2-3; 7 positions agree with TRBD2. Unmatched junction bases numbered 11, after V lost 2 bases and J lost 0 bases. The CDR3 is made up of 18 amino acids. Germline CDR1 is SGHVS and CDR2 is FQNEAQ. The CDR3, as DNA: TGTGCCAGCAGCTTAAACCGTCGGGGGGACCCTAGCACAGATACGCAGTATTTT. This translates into CASSLNRRGDPSTDTQYF. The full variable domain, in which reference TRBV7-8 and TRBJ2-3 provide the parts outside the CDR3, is GAGVSQSPRYKVAKRGQDVALRCDPISGHVSLFWYQQALGQGPEFLTYFQNEAQLDKSGLPSDRFFAERPEGSVSTLKIQRTQQEDSAVYLCASSLNRRGDPSTDTQYFGPGTRLTVL.

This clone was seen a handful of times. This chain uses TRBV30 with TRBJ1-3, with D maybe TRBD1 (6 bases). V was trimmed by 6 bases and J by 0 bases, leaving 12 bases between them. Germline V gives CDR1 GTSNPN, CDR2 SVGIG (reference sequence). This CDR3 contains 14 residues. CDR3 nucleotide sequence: TGTGCCTGTGATGACAGGCACTCTGGAAACACCATATATTTT. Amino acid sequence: CACDDRHSGNTIYF.

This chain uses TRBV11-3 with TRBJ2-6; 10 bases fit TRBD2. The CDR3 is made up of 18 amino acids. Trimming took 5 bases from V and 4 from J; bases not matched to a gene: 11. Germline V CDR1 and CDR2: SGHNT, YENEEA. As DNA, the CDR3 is TGTGCCAGCAGCACGGCTAGCGGGGGCCTGGGAGGGGCCAACGTCCTGACTTTC. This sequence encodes CASSTASGGLGGANVLTF.

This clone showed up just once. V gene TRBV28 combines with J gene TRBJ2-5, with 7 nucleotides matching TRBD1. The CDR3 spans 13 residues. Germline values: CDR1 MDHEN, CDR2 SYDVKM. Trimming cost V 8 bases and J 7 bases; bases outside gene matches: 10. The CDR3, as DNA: TGTGCCAGCCGCAGGGACAGCGGAGGGACCCAGTACTTC. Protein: CASRRDSGGTQYF.

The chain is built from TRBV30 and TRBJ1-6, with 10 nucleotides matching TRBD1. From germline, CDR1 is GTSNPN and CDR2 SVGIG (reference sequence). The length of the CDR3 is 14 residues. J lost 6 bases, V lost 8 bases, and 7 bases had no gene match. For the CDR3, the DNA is TGTGCCACCGGACAGGGGGTGGTTAATTCACCCCTCCACTTT. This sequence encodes CATGQGVVNSPLHF.

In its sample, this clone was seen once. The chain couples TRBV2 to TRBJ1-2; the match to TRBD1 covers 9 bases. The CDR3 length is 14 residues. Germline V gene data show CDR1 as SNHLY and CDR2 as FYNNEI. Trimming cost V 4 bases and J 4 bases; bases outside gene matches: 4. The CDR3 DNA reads TGTGCCAGCAGTGCCCGGACAGGGGCCTATGGCTACACCTTC. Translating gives CASSARTGAYGYTF. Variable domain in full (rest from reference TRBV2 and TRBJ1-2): EPEVTQTPSHQVTQMGQEVILRCVPISNHLYFYWYRQILGQKVEFLVSFYNNEISEKSEIFDDQFSVERPDGSNFTLKIRSTKLEDSAMYFCASSARTGAYGYTFGSGTRLTVV.

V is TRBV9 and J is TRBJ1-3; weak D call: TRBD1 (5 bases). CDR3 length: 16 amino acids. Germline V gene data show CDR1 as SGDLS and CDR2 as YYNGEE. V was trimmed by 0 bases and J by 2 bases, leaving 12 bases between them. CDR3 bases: TGTGCCAGCAGCGTAGGCCCCTCAGGGACTGGAAACACCATATATTTT. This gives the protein CASSVGPSGTGNTIYF.

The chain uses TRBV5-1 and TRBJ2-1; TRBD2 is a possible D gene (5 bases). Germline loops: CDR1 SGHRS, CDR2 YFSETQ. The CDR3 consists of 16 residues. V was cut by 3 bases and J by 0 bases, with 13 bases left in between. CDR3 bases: TGCGCCAGCAGCTGGCAAGCGGATCCCTCCTACAATGAGCAGTTCTTC. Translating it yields CASSWQADPSYNEQFF.

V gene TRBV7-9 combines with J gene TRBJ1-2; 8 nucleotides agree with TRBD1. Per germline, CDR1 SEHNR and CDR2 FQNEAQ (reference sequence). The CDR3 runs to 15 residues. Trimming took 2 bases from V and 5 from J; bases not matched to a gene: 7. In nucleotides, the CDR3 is TGTGCCAGCAGCTTAAAGACAGGGGAGCTGTATGGCTACACCTTC. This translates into CASSLKTGELYGYTF. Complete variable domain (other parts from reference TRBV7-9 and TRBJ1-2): DTGVSQNPRHKITKRGQNVTFRCDPISEHNRLYWYRQTLGQGPEFLTYFQNEAQLEKSRLLSDRFSAERPKGSFSTLEIQRTEQGDSAMYLCASSLKTGELYGYTFGSGTRLTVV.

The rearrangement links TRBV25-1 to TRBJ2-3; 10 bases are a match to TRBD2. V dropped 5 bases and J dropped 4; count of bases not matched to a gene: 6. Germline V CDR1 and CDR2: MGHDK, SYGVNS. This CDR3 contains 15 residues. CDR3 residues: CASSYSGGWSDTQYF. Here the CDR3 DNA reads TGTGCCAGCAGTTATAGCGGGGGGTGGTCAGATACGCAGTATTTT.

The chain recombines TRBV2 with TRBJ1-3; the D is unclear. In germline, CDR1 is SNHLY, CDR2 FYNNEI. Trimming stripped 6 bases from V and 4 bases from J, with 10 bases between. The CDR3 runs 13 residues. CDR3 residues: CASREGSGNTIYF. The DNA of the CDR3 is TGTGCCAGCAGAGAGGGTAGCGGAAACACCATATATTTT.

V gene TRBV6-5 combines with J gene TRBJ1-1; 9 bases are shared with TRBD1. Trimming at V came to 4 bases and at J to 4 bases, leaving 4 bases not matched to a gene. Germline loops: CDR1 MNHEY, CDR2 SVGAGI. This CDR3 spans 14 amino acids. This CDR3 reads CASSFGQGRTEAFF. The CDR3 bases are TGTGCCAGCAGTTTTGGACAGGGGCGCACTGAAGCTTTCTTT.

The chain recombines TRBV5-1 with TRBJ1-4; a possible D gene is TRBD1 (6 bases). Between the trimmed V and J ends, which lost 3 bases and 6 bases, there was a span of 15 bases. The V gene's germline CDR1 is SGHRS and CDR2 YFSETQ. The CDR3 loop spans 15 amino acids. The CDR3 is CASSSGQSEDEKLFF. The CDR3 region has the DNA TGCGCCAGCAGCTCAGGACAGTCCGAGGATGAAAAACTGTTTTTT.

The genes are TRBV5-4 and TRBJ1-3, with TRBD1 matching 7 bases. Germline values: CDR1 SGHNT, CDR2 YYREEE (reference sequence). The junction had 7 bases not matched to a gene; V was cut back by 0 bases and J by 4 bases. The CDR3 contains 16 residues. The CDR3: CASSLGRTGQGNTIYF. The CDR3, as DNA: TGTGCCAGCAGCTTGGGTAGGACAGGACAGGGAAACACCATATATTTT. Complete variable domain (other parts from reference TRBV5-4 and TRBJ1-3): ETGVTQSPTHLIKTRGQQVTLRCSSQSGHNTVSWYQQALGQGPQFIFQYYREEENGRGNFPPRFSGLQFPNYSSELNVNALELDDSALYLCASSLGRTGQGNTIYFGEGSWLTVV.

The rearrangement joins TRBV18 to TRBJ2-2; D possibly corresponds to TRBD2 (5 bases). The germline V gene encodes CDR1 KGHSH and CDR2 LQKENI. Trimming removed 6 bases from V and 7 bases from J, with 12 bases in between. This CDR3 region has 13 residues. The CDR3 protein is CASSPNSGGELFF. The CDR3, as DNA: TGTGCCAGCTCGCCGAACAGCGGCGGGGAGCTGTTTTTT.

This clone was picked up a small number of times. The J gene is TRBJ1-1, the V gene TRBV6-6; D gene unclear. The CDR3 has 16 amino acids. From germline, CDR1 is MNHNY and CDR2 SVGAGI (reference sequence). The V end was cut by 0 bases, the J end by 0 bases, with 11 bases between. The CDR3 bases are TGTGCCAGCAGTTACTCGAATAACAGATTGAACACTGAAGCTTTCTTT. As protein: CASSYSNNRLNTEAFF.

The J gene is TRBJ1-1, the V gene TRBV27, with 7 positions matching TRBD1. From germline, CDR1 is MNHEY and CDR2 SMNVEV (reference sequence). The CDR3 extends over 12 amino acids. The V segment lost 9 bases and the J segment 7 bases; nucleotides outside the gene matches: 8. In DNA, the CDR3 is TGTGCCAGTTATGGGACAGTTAATGAAGCTTTCTTT. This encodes CASYGTVNEAFF.

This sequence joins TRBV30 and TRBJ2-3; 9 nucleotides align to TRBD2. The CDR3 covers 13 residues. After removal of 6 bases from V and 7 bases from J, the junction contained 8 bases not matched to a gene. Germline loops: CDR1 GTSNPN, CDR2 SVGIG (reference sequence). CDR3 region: CACQTSGSNTQYF. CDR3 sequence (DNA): TGTGCCTGCCAGACTAGCGGATCAAATACGCAGTATTTT.

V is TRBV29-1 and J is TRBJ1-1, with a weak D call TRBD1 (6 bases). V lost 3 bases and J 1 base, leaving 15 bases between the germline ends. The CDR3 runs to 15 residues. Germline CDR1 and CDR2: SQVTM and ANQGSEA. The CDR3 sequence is CSVERDTSENTEAFF. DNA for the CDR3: TGCAGCGTTGAGAGGGACACCTCTGAGAACACTGAAGCTTTCTTT.

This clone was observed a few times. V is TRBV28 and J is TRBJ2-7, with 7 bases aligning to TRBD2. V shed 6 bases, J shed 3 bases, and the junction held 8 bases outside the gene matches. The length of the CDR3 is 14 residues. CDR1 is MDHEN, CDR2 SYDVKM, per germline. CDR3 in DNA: TGTGCCAGCAGGGCCCAGGGCGGGGGCTACGAGCAGTACTTC. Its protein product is CASRAQGGGYEQYF.

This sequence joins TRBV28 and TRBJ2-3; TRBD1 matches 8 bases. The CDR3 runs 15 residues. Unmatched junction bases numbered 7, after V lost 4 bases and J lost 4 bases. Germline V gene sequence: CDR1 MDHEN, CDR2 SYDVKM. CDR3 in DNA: TGTGCCAGCAGTTATGCAGGGGGCTTGGCAGATACGCAGTATTTT. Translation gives CASSYAGGLADTQYF.